The rows below give T cell receptor beta chains drawn from one sample of a study of Ad26.COV2.S vaccination and SARS-CoV-2 variants. Assay used: immunoSEQ multiplex PCR; TCRdb lists only in-frame clones, some missing. The sample records some 240,000 clones, roughly 87% being singletons. Specimen: peripheral blood, collected in a trial of Ad26.COV2.S vaccine versus placebo. The receptors derive from a person aged 18-65 years who received the Ad26.COV2.S COVID-19 vaccine or a placebo. Both conserved end residues are part of each CDR3. A D gene is named only where the DNA matches it firmly. A row's size may be missing; if present it is once, few, many or a size class.

NA TRBJ1-2 NA TRBV5-8 CASSLGISRGTGGYTF TGTGCCAGCAGCTTGGGTATTTCAAGGGGCACCGGAGGCTACACCTTC
NA TRBJ2-1 NA TRBV29-1 CSLHGYGSRYNEQFF TGCAGCCTTCATGGTTATGGGAGCCGATACAATGAGCAGTTCTTC
NA TRBJ1-5 NA TRBV24-1 CATSDLNQPQHF TGTGCCACCAGTGACCTCAATCAGCCCCAGCATTTT
NA TRBJ1-1 once TRBV7-2 CASSLLGGGSNTEAFF TGTGCCAGCAGCTTGTTAGGAGGGGGTTCGAACACTGAAGCTTTCTTT
NA TRBJ2-5 NA TRBV4-2 CASSPSGGIVPETQYF TGTGCCAGCAGCCCGAGCGGCGGAATTGTTCCCGAGACCCAGTACTTC
NA TRBJ1-2 NA TRBV6-1 CASSEYFYGYTF TGTGCCAGCAGTGAATACTTCTATGGCTACACCTTC
TRBD2 TRBJ2-2 NA TRBV9 CASSPLAGTNTGELFF TGTGCCAGCAGCCCACTAGCGGGGACTAACACCGGGGAGCTGTTTTTT
TRBD2 TRBJ2-5 NA TRBV7-8 CASFPGGTSGRRQETQYF TGTGCCAGCTTCCCCGGGGGGACTAGCGGGAGGCGCCAAGAGACCCAGTACTTC
TRBD1 TRBJ2-5 NA TRBV18 CASSPPNRGKTQYF TGTGCCAGCTCACCACCGAACAGGGGGAAGACCCAGTACTTC
NA TRBJ2-1 NA TRBV14 CASSLIASSYNEQFF TGTGCCAGCAGCCTGATCGCGAGCTCCTACAATGAGCAGTTCTTC
TRBD2 TRBJ2-1 few TRBV30 CAWSVLAGGKDEQFF TGTGCCTGGAGTGTACTAGCGGGAGGGAAGGATGAGCAGTTCTTC
NA TRBJ1-3 NA TRBV27 CASRRTGGGNTIYF TGTGCCAGCAGGAGGACCGGGGGCGGAAACACCATATATTTT
NA TRBJ1-1 once TRBV18 CASSLSTGSSEAFF TGTGCCAGCTCACTCTCGACAGGATCTTCTGAAGCTTTCTTT
NA TRBJ1-3 once TRBV30 CAWGLQGWGNTIYF TGTGCCTGGGGGCTCCAGGGTTGGGGAAACACCATATATTTT
NA TRBJ2-1 NA TRBV25-1 CASSERGTVAYNEQFF TGTGCCAGCAGTGAAAGGGGGACGGTGGCCTACAATGAGCAGTTCTTC
NA TRBJ2-5 NA TRBV6-6 CASSPDRKTQYF TGTGCCAGCAGTCCCGATAGGAAGACCCAGTACTTC
NA TRBJ1-5 NA TRBV19 CASSSPALASNQPQHF TGTGCCAGTAGCTCACCCGCTTTGGCCAGCAATCAGCCCCAGCATTTT
NA TRBJ2-6 NA TRBV5-1 CASSAPDREGGSGANVLTF TGCGCCAGCAGCGCTCCAGACAGGGAGGGCGGCTCTGGGGCCAACGTCCTGACTTTC
NA TRBJ1-2 NA TRBV12-3/TRBV12-4 CASSFPGAEYTF TGTGCCAGCAGTTTCCCAGGGGCAGAGTACACCTTC
NA TRBJ2-7 once TRBV19 CASRSTAAYEQYF TGTGCCAGTAGATCGACTGCCGCCTACGAGCAGTACTTC
TRBD1 TRBJ1-2 NA TRBV7-9 CASSSRTGNGYTF TGTGCCAGCAGCTCGAGGACAGGGAACGGCTACACCTTC
NA TRBJ2-1 NA TRBV4-2 CASSQDMGRSSYNEQFF TGTGCCAGCAGCCAAGATATGGGGAGAAGCTCCTACAATGAGCAGTTCTTC
TRBD2 TRBJ2-2 few TRBV4-2 CASSRPTSGGPNTGELFF TGTGCCAGCAGCCGACCGACTAGCGGGGGCCCAAACACCGGGGAGCTGTTTTTT
NA TRBJ1-1 NA TRBV7-9 CASSLGSSHEAFF TGTGCCAGCAGCTTAGGTTCGTCACATGAAGCTTTCTTT
NA TRBJ2-5 NA TRBV4-3 CASSQEFGAETQYF TGCGCCAGCAGCCAAGAATTCGGCGCCGAGACCCAGTACTTC
NA TRBJ2-2 NA TRBV2 CASNWGDTGELFF TGTGCCAGCAATTGGGGGGACACCGGGGAGCTGTTTTTT
TRBD2 TRBJ2-1 NA TRBV10-3 CAISGGLAGAEQFF TGTGCCATCAGTGGGGGACTAGCGGGGGCTGAGCAGTTCTTC
TRBD2 TRBJ2-2 NA TRBV6-5 CASSYQAGTTGELFF TGTGCCAGCAGTTACCAAGCGGGGACCACCGGGGAGCTGTTTTTT
NA TRBJ1-2 NA TRBV6-6 CASSYRPQGNYGYTF TGTGCCAGCAGTTACCGCCCACAGGGCAACTATGGCTACACCTTC
NA TRBJ1-2 NA TRBV12-3/TRBV12-4 CASSGQGPYGYTF TGTGCCAGCAGTGGTCAGGGTCCCTATGGCTACACCTTC
NA TRBJ2-1 NA TRBV7-3 CASSTTDGTEQFF TGTGCCAGCAGCACCACGGACGGCACTGAGCAGTTCTTC
TRBD2 TRBJ2-7 NA TRBV6-6 CASINHGGGSYEQYF TGTGCCAGCATCAATCACGGGGGGGGCTCTTACGAGCAGTACTTC
NA TRBJ2-5 NA TRBV14 CASSRRRATNQETQYF TGTGCCAGCAGCCGTCGAAGGGCGACGAACCAAGAGACCCAGTACTTC
NA TRBJ1-5 NA TRBV10-3 CAISEYSNQPQHF TGTGCCATCAGCGAATATAGCAATCAGCCCCAGCATTTT
NA TRBJ1-1 once TRBV30 CAWLGRMEAFF TGTGCCTGGCTGGGCCGGATGGAAGCTTTCTTT
NA TRBJ2-5 NA TRBV9 CASSVHQGKETQYF TGTGCCAGCAGCGTCCACCAGGGAAAAGAGACCCAGTACTTC
NA TRBJ1-2 NA TRBV14 CASSPTLGTYGYTF TGTGCCAGCAGCCCGACACTCGGAACCTATGGCTACACCTTC
NA TRBJ2-1 NA TRBV5-5 CASSLEAQKGYNEQFF TGTGCCAGCAGCTTGGAAGCGCAGAAGGGGTACAATGAGCAGTTCTTC
NA TRBJ2-3 NA TRBV5-6 CASSWGPLGSTDTQYF TGTGCCAGCAGCTGGGGACCACTGGGTAGCACAGATACGCAGTATTTT
TRBD1 TRBJ1-2 NA TRBV5-5 CASSSRQGREGYTF TGTGCCAGCAGCTCCCGACAGGGAAGAGAGGGCTACACCTTC
NA TRBJ2-3 NA TRBV7-8 CASSLQLLPDTQYF TGTGCCAGCAGCCTCCAACTCTTACCAGATACGCAGTATTTT
NA TRBJ1-5 NA TRBV5-6 CASSLSQGNQPQHF TGTGCCAGCAGCTTGTCTCAGGGGAATCAGCCCCAGCATTTT
NA TRBJ2-1 NA TRBV5-4 CASSLNIYSYNEQFF TGTGCCAGCAGCTTGAACATTTACTCCTACAATGAGCAGTTCTTC
TRBD2 TRBJ2-7 NA TRBV7-2 CASSPTSGGYEQYF TGTGCCAGCAGCCCAACTAGCGGGGGCTACGAGCAGTACTTC
NA TRBJ2-1 NA TRBV10-3 CASSEGANEQFF TGTGCCTCATCGGAGGGGGCGAATGAGCAGTTCTTC
TRBD2 TRBJ2-5 NA TRBV5-1 CASSWQGTSGGQETQYF TGCGCCAGCAGCTGGCAAGGGACTAGCGGGGGACAAGAGACCCAGTACTTC
NA TRBJ2-1 once TRBV24-1 CATSDLVGEQFF TGTGCCACCAGTGATTTAGTGGGTGAGCAGTTCTTC
NA TRBJ2-3 once TRBV25-1 CASSLRWTDTQYF TGTGCCAGCAGTCTTCGTTGGACAGATACGCAGTATTTT
NA TRBJ2-7 NA TRBV5-4 CASSLGREGVEQYF TGTGCCAGCAGCTTGGGGAGGGAAGGTGTGGAGCAGTACTTC
NA TRBJ2-2 NA TRBV4-2 CASSQDRVADGELFF TGTGCCAGCAGCCAAGATAGGGTGGCGGACGGGGAGCTGTTTTTT
NA TRBJ2-7 NA TRBV11-2 CASSSPSGAEQYF TGTGCCAGCAGCTCCCCGTCAGGGGCCGAGCAGTACTTC
TRBD2 TRBJ2-1 once TRBV24-1 CATSDLPGLAGGPGEQFF TGTGCCACCAGTGATTTGCCCGGGCTAGCGGGAGGGCCGGGGGAGCAGTTCTTC
NA TRBJ2-3 NA TRBV30 CAWSSGLGNTDTQYF TGTGCCTGGTCTTCCGGACTGGGAAACACAGATACGCAGTATTTT
NA TRBJ2-2 NA TRBV5-4 CASSLALGSTGELFF TGTGCCAGCAGCTTGGCCCTGGGTAGCACCGGGGAGCTGTTTTTT
TRBD2 TRBJ2-7 NA TRBV7-2 CASSLVWGTREQYF TGTGCCAGCAGCTTAGTTTGGGGGACTAGGGAGCAGTACTTC